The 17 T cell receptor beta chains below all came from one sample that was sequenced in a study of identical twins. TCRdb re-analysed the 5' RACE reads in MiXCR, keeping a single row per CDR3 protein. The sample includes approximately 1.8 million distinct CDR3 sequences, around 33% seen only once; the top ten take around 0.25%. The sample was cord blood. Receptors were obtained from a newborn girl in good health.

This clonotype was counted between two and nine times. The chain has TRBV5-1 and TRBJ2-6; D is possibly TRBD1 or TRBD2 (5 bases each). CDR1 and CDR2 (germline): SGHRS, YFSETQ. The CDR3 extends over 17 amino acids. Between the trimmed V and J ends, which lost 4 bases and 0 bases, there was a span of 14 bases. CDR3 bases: TGCGCCAGCAGCCATGGGACCGATATCTCTGGGGCCAACGTCCTGACTTTC. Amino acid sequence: CASSHGTDISGANVLTF.

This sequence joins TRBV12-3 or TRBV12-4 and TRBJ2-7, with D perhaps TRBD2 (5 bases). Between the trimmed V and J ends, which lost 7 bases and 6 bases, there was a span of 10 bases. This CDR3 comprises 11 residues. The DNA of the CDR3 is TGTGCCAGCACTCTAGGACTCGAGCAGTACTTC. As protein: CASTLGLEQYF.

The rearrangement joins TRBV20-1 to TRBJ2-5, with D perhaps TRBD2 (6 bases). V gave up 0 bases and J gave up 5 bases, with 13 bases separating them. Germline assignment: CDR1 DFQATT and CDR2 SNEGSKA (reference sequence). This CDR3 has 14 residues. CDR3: CSARELGTLETQYF. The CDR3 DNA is TGCAGTGCTAGAGAACTAGGGACTCTCGAGACCCAGTACTTC.

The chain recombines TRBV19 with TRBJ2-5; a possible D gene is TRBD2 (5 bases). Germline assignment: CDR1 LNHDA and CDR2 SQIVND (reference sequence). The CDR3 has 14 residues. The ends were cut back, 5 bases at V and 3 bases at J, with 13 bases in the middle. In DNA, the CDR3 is TGTGCCAGTAGTCCGGGGTCCTGGAAAGAGACCCAGTACTTC. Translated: CASSPGSWKETQYF.

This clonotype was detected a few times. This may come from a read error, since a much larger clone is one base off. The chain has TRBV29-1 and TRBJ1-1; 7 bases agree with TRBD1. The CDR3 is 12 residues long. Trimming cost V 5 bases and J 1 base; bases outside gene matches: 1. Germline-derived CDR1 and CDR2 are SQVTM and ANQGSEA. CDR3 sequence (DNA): TGCAGCGTTTGGACAGGGAACACTGAAGCTTTCTTT. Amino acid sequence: CSVWTGNTEAFF.

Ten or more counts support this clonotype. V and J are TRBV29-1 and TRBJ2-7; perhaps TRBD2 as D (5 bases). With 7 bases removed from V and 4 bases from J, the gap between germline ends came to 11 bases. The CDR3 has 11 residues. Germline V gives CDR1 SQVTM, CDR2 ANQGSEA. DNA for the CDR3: TGCAGCGCGACACTAGGTTACGAGCAGTACTTC. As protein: CSATLGYEQYF.

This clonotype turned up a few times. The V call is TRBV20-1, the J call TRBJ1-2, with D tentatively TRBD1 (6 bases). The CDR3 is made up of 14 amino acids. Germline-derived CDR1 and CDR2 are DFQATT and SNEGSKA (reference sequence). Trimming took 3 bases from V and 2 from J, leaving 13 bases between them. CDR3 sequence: CSASRDIGNYGYTF. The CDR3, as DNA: TGCAGTGCTAGCCGGGACATTGGAAACTATGGCTACACCTTC.

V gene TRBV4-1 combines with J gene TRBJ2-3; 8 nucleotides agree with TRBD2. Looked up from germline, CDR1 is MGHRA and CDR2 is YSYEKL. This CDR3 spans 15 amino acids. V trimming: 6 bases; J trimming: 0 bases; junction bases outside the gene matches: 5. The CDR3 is CASRRSGGSTDTQYF. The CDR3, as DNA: TGCGCCAGCAGACGAAGCGGGGGTAGCACAGATACGCAGTATTTT.

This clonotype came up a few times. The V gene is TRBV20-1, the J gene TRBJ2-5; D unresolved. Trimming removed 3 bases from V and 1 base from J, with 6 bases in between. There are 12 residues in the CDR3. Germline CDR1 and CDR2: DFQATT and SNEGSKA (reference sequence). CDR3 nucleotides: TGCAGTGCTAGTTTGGTCCAAGAGACCCAGTACTTC. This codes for CSASLVQETQYF.

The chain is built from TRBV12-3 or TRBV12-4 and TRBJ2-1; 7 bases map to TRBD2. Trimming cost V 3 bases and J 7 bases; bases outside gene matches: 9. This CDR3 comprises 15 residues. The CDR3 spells CASSLASSGRNEQFF. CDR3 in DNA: TGTGCCAGCAGTTTGGCGTCTAGCGGTCGGAATGAGCAGTTCTTC.

CDR3 in DNA: TGTGCCAGCAGCGGACTAGCGTTCTCCTACGAGCAGTTCTTC. Translating it yields CASSGLAFSYEQFF. The chain employs TRBV9 and TRBJ2-1; 8 nucleotides match TRBD2. The CDR3 extends over 14 amino acids. V dropped 3 bases and J dropped 10; count of bases not matched to a gene: 9. Germline V gene data show CDR1 as SGDLS and CDR2 as YYNGEE.

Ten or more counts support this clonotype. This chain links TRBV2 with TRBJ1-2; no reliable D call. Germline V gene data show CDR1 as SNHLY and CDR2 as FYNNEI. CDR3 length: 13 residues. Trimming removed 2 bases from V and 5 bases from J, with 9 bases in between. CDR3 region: CASSEQASYGYTF. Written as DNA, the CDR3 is TGTGCCAGCAGTGAACAGGCTTCGTATGGCTACACCTTC.

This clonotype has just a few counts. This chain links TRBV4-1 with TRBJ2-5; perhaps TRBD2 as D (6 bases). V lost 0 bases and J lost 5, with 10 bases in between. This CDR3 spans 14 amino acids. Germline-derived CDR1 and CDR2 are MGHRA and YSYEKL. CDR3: CASSQEVAGETQYF. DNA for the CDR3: TGCGCCAGCAGCCAAGAAGTTGCGGGGGAGACCCAGTACTTC.

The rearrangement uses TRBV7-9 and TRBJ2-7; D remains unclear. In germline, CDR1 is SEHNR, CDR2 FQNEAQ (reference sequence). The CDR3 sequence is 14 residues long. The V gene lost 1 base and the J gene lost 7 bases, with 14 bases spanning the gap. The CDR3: CASSLDGRHNEQYF. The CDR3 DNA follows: TGTGCCAGCAGCTTAGACGGACGCCACAATGAGCAGTACTTC.

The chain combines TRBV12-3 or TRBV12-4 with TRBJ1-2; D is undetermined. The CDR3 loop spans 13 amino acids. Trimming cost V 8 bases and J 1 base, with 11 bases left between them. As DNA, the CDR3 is TGTGCCAGCGGCCCTACAGTTAACTATGGCTACACCTTC. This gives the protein CASGPTVNYGYTF.

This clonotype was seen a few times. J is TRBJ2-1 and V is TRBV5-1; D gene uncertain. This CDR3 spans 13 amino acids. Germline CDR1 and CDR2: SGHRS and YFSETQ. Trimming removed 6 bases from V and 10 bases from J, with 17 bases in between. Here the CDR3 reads CASTQQKHYEQFF. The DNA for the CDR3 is TGCGCCAGCACCCAACAGAAACACTACGAGCAGTTCTTC.

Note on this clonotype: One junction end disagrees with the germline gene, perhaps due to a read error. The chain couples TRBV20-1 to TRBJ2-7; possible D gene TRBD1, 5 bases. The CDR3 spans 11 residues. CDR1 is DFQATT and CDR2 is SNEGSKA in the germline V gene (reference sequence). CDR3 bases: TGCGGTGCTAGGGATGGGGCGGAGCAGTACTTC. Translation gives CGARDGAEQYF.